The 5 T cell receptor beta chains given below trace back to one sample, sequenced in a study of beta chain features in type 1 diabetes. Reverse transcribing all isolated RNA meant expressed TCRB transcripts were sequenced. Measured with immunoSEQ multiplex PCR; TCRdb has only the in-frame clones, and not every one. This sample yields about 340,000 clones, of which less than 9.5% are seen a single time; around 0.44% belongs to the top ten. Sequences were obtained from central memory CD4+ T cells from blood. Source of these receptors: a woman under 30 in good health.

This clone was observed a handful of times. The chain joins TRBV18 to TRBJ2-1; 12 nucleotides align to TRBD2. The CDR3 covers 15 residues. With 4 bases clipped from V and 7 bases from J, the junction kept 5 bases outside the gene matches. The germline V gene has CDR1 KGHSH and CDR2 LQKENI. Here the CDR3 DNA reads TGTGCCAGCTCACTGGGACTAGCGGGTCCTAATGAGCAGTTCTTC. It is translated as CASSLGLAGPNEQFF. The full variable domain, rest sourced from reference TRBV18 and TRBJ2-1, is NAGVMQNPRHLVRRRGQEARLRCSPMKGHSHVYWYRQLPEEGLKFMVYLQKENIIDESGMPKERFSAEFPKEGPSILRIQQVVRGDSAAYFCASSLGLAGPNEQFFGPGTRLTVL.

This clone came up a few times. J is TRBJ2-2 and V is TRBV5-1; no reliable D call. The CDR3 length is 14 residues. Trimming cost V 1 base and J 6 bases, with 10 bases left between them. Germline V CDR1 and CDR2: SGHRS, YFSETQ. The CDR3 DNA reads as TGCGCCAGCAGCTTGTACTCCCTCGCCGGGGAGCTGTTTTTT. Translated, it gives CASSLYSLAGELFF. The variable domain in full, with the rest retrieved from reference TRBV5-1 and TRBJ2-2, is KAGVTQTPRYLIKTRGQQVTLSCSPISGHRSVSWYQQTPGQGLQFLFEYFSETQRNKGNFPGRFSGRQFSNSRSEMNVSTLELGDSALYLCASSLYSLAGELFFGEGSRLTVL.

This clone was detected ten times or more. The chain is built from TRBV4-1 and TRBJ2-5, with D unresolved. The CDR3 totals 15 residues. Deletions cut 0 bases from V and 4 bases from J, with 12 bases between. Per germline, CDR1 MGHRA and CDR2 YSYEKL. The CDR3 bases are TGCGCCAGCAGCCAAGATCCACTTGTCCTAGAGACCCAGTACTTC. It codes for CASSQDPLVLETQYF.

The V call is TRBV25-1, the J call TRBJ2-1, with 11 bases matching TRBD2. Trimming at V came to 4 bases and at J to 0 bases, leaving 5 bases not matched to a gene. The CDR3 spans 17 residues. Germline-derived CDR1 and CDR2 are MGHDK and SYGVNS. CDR3 bases: TGTGCCAGCAGTGGGGGACTAGCGGCGAGCTCCTACAATGAGCAGTTCTTC. Its translation: CASSGGLAASSYNEQFF. Filled out from reference TRBV25-1 and TRBJ2-1, the complete variable domain reads EADIYQTPRYLVIGTGKKITLECSQTMGHDKMYWYQQDPGMELHLIHYSYGVNSTEKGDLSSESTVSRIRTEHFPLTLESARPSHTSQYLCASSGGLAASSYNEQFFGPGTRLTVL.

This clone has just a few counts. The V gene is TRBV5-6, the J gene TRBJ2-1; TRBD2 matches at 12 bases. V was clipped by 2 bases and J by 2 bases; unmatched bases: 5. Looked up from germline, CDR1 is SGHDT and CDR2 is YYEEEE. CDR3 length: 17 residues. CDR3 DNA: TGTGCCAGCAGCTTACTGACTAGCGGGAGTGCCTACAATGAGCAGTTCTTC. Encoded protein: CASSLLTSGSAYNEQFF.